The 8 T cell receptor beta chains below all came from one sample that was sequenced in a study of glioma-infiltrating T cells after dendritic cell vaccination. The time point denotes: after dendritic cell vaccination, including at tumor progression/relapse. The repertoire was sequenced with immunoSEQ multiplex PCR; TCRdb's copy has only in-frame clones and lacks some. The sample consists of 85,000 to 100,000 clones, approximately 80% of them appearing once. The input for sequencing was blood, taken after dendritic cell vaccination. Receptor source: a human donor with glioblastoma.

The CDR3 spells CASSASGSTDTQYF. The CDR3 nucleotides are TGTGCCAGCAGTGCTAGCGGTAGCACAGATACGCAGTATTTT. The rearrangement links TRBV6-4 to TRBJ2-3; 7 bases map to TRBD2. CDR3 length equals 14 residues. Unmatched junction bases numbered 1, after V lost 4 bases and J lost 0 bases. Germline V gene sequence: CDR1 MRHNA, CDR2 SNTAGT.

The chain combines TRBV7-6 with TRBJ1-1; possibly TRBD1 for D (6 bases). Germline V gene lookup returns CDR1 SGHVS and CDR2 FNYEAQ. The CDR3 loop spans 15 amino acids. V was trimmed by 4 bases and J by 6 bases, leaving 18 bases between them. CDR3 bases: TGTGCCAGCAGCTCAGCTACAGGGCCGCTATCTGAAGCTTTCTTT. This gives the protein CASSSATGPLSEAFF.

The rearrangement links TRBV7-3 to TRBJ2-7, with TRBD2 matching over 10 bases. With 1 base clipped from V and 7 bases from J, the junction kept 7 bases outside the gene matches. Germline V CDR1 and CDR2: SGHTA, FQGTGA. CDR3 length equals 15 residues. CDR3 DNA: TGTGCCAGCAGCTTAAGTCTAGCGGGAGTGGGGGAGCAGTACTTC. Translation gives CASSLSLAGVGEQYF.

This clone appeared a few times. The chain's CDR3 is CASSPRAMNTGELFF. The CDR3 nucleotides are TGTGCCAGCAGTCCCAGGGCGATGAACACCGGGGAGCTGTTTTTT. The chain uses TRBV2 and TRBJ2-2; D is perhaps TRBD1 (5 bases). Looked up from germline, CDR1 is SNHLY and CDR2 is FYNNEI. The CDR3 covers 15 residues. V gave up 5 bases and J gave up 1 base, with 11 bases separating them.

V gene TRBV7-9 combines with J gene TRBJ2-3; 7 nucleotides match TRBD1. The CDR3 loop spans 15 amino acids. V trimming: 2 bases; J trimming: 2 bases; junction bases outside the gene matches: 4. Germline CDR1 SEHNR, CDR2 FQNEAQ (reference sequence). This CDR3 reads CASSLFGTATDTQYF. CDR3 coding DNA: TGTGCCAGCAGCTTATTTGGGACAGCCACAGATACGCAGTATTTT.

This clone was recorded only once. The CDR3 nucleotides read TGTGCCATCAAATTTGTCGCGTCGGGTGAGCAGTTCTTC. Encoded protein: CAIKFVASGEQFF. The V gene is TRBV10-3, the J gene TRBJ2-1; D remains ambiguous. This CDR3 has 13 amino acids. V dropped 7 bases and J dropped 9 bases, with 16 bases sitting between them. Germline CDR1 is ENHRY and CDR2 is SYGVKD.

This sequence joins TRBV15 and TRBJ2-5; D is possibly TRBD2 (5 bases). Germline loops: CDR1 LNHNV, CDR2 YYDKDF (reference sequence). V lost 0 bases and J lost 1, with 12 bases in between. There are 16 residues in the CDR3. CDR3 residues: CATSRDSTGTQETQYF. The DNA of the CDR3 is TGTGCCACCAGCAGAGATAGTACGGGAACCCAAGAGACCCAGTACTTC.

The chain links TRBV30 to TRBJ1-3; D remains ambiguous. V lost 4 bases, J lost 4 bases, and 5 bases lay in between. The germline V gene encodes CDR1 GTSNPN and CDR2 SVGIG (reference sequence). The CDR3 runs to 11 residues. The CDR3 DNA is TGTGCCTGGACAGTAGGAAACACCATATATTTT. It translates to CAWTVGNTIYF.